The 16 T cell receptor beta chains below all came from one sample that was sequenced in a study of blood T cell repertoires in COVID-19. Measured with immunoSEQ multiplex PCR; TCRdb has only the in-frame clones, and not every one. The table lists about 56,000 clones, roughly 84% of them singletons. The source material was peripheral blood. These receptors all come from a woman of 80 years or more with acute or convalescent COVID-19.

For this clone: This CDR3 is also generated by other DNA sequences in the sample. The rearrangement joins TRBV3-1 (or the pseudogene TRBV3-2) to TRBJ1-3; maybe TRBD1 (6 bases). The CDR3 is 13 amino acids. The germline gives CDR1 LGHDT, CDR2 YNNKEL (reference sequence). Trimming removed 8 bases at V and 2 bases at J, with 10 bases between. In DNA form, the CDR3 reads TGTGCCAGCCAGCAGGGGACTGGAAACACCATATATTTT. This translates into CASQQGTGNTIYF.

V gene TRBV30 combines with J gene TRBJ1-4, with D possibly being TRBD1 (6 bases). Germline values: CDR1 GTSNPN, CDR2 SVGIG (reference sequence). V was pared by 5 bases and J by 8 bases, with 18 bases between. The CDR3 loop spans 14 amino acids. CDR3 in DNA: TGTGCCTGGGCCCCACAGGGCCTCAGGGAAAAACTGTTTTTT. Its translation is CAWAPQGLREKLFF.

This clone was seen a single time. This chain joins TRBV9 and TRBJ1-2; TRBD1 aligns across 9 bases. Germline CDR1 is SGDLS and CDR2 is YYNGEE. V shed 3 bases and J 11 bases; nucleotides not matched to a gene: 8. The CDR3 contains 13 residues. The CDR3 nucleotides read TGTGCCAGCAGCGCGGGGGACAGGGACGGGTACACCTTC. As protein: CASSAGDRDGYTF.

J is TRBJ2-7 and V is TRBV5-6; 12 bases map to TRBD1. Trimming removed 4 bases from V and 2 bases from J; junction bases left unmatched: 10. Looked up from germline, CDR1 is SGHDT and CDR2 is YYEEEE. The CDR3 is 17 amino acids. The CDR3 here is CASSQITGTGGPYEQYF. The CDR3 coding sequence is TGTGCCAGCAGCCAAATTACCGGGACAGGGGGCCCCTACGAGCAGTACTTC.

The J gene is TRBJ2-5, the V gene TRBV12-2; TRBD2 is taken as the D call from the table, unchecked against the DNA. TRBV12-2 is a pseudogene. CDR3 length: 19 amino acids. For the CDR3, the DNA is TGTGCAAGTCGCTTACTACGACTACCCTGTCTCACTGATAAAGAGACCCAGTACTTC. Translation: CASRLLRLPCLTDKETQYF.

CDR3 coding DNA: TGTGCCAGCAGCTCTTTAACAGGGGGGATCTATGGCTACACCTTC. This gives the protein CASSSLTGGIYGYTF. The chain combines TRBV2 with TRBJ1-2, with 8 bases identical to TRBD1. V was clipped by 6 bases and J by 4 bases; unmatched bases: 10. The CDR3 spans 15 residues. CDR1 SNHLY and CDR2 FYNNEI come from the germline V gene.

The rearrangement joins TRBV15 to TRBJ1-2; 7 nucleotides agree with TRBD1. This CDR3 spans 16 amino acids. Germline V gene data show CDR1 as LNHNV and CDR2 as YYDKDF (reference sequence). J gave up 0 bases and V 1 base, and 5 bases lay outside the gene matches. The CDR3 protein is CATSRAQTGPNYGYTF. CDR3 coding DNA: TGTGCCACCAGCAGAGCCCAGACAGGGCCTAACTATGGCTACACCTTC.

The rearrangement uses TRBV6-5 and TRBJ2-5; 8 bases agree with TRBD1. CDR3 length equals 12 residues. The V gene's germline CDR1 is MNHEY and CDR2 SVGAGI. V lost 6 bases, J lost 4 bases, and 1 base stayed unmatched. DNA for the CDR3: TGTGCCAGCAGGGACAGGGTAGAGACCCAGTACTTC. Translated: CASRDRVETQYF.

The gene calls are TRBV7-9 and TRBJ2-7; tentative D call: TRBD2 (7 bases). The CDR3 spans 14 residues. The V gene's germline CDR1 is SEHNR and CDR2 FQNEAQ (reference sequence). The V and J ends lost 5 bases and 7 bases respectively, with 18 bases between them. CDR3: CASSPGGSLAEQYF. CDR3 nucleotide sequence: TGTGCCAGCAGCCCGGGGGGCAGCTTGGCGGAGCAGTACTTC.

The chain links TRBV6-5 to TRBJ2-7, with D possibly TRBD1 on 5 matching bases. Trimming pared 5 bases from V and 0 bases from J, leaving 8 bases between. Germline CDR1 reads MNHEY; CDR2 reads SVGAGI. CDR3 length equals 13 residues. The CDR3 sequence is CASSLTDSYEQYF. The CDR3 coding sequence is TGTGCCAGCAGTCTGACAGACTCCTACGAGCAGTACTTC.

The chain uses TRBV5-8 and TRBJ1-1; D gene uncertain. V was trimmed by 2 bases and J by 4 bases, leaving 9 bases between them. The germline gives CDR1 SGHTS, CDR2 YDEGEE. The CDR3 totals 13 residues. In nucleotides, the CDR3 is TGTGCCAGCAGCTTTCGTTTCGGCACTGAAGCTTTCTTT. Protein product: CASSFRFGTEAFF.

The count of this clone is one. The V call is TRBV7-2, the J call TRBJ2-5; weak D call: TRBD1 (6 bases). The length of the CDR3 is 12 residues. From germline, CDR1 is SGHTA and CDR2 FQGNSA. Trimming cost V 6 bases and J 5 bases, with 10 bases left between them. As DNA, the CDR3 is TGTGCCAGCAGGGGGCAGGGGGAGACCCAGTACTTC. It specifies CASRGQGETQYF.

This clone was detected many times. This chain uses TRBV5-4 with TRBJ1-2; D call uncertain. The germline V gene has CDR1 SGHNT and CDR2 YYREEE (reference sequence). The CDR3 covers 11 residues. V was trimmed by 4 bases and J by 7 bases, leaving 8 bases between them. CDR3 coding DNA: TGTGCCAGCAGCGACACCTCTGGCTACACCTTC. Protein: CASSDTSGYTF.

The V and J genes are TRBV10-1 and TRBJ1-1; D is undetermined. Trimming stripped 3 bases from V and 11 bases from J, with 13 bases between. The CDR3 has 12 amino acids. Germline V gene lookup returns CDR1 WNHNN and CDR2 SYGVQD (reference sequence). The CDR3 sequence: CASSEGLIWAFF. The CDR3 DNA follows: TGCGCCAGCAGTGAAGGACTGATCTGGGCTTTCTTT.

DNA for the CDR3: TGCGCCAGCAGCCAAGAGAGAGGGCTAACTGAAGCTTTCTTT. This codes for CASSQERGLTEAFF. V and J are TRBV4-1 and TRBJ1-1; no clear D gene. Per germline, CDR1 MGHRA and CDR2 YSYEKL. Trimming cost V 0 bases and J 5 bases, with 10 bases left between them. This CDR3 has 14 amino acids.

This chain connects TRBV10-3 to TRBJ2-2, with 13 bases identical to TRBD2. Germline values: CDR1 ENHRY, CDR2 SYGVKD. The CDR3 spans 15 residues. V shed 6 bases and J 5 bases; nucleotides not matched to a gene: 3. The CDR3 sequence: CAISRGLAGTGELFF. In DNA form, the CDR3 reads TGTGCCATCAGCCGGGGACTAGCGGGAACCGGGGAGCTGTTTTTT.